These T cell receptor beta chains were read from a single sample in a study of breast tumors, draining lymph nodes, adjacent tissues. TCRdb re-analysed the multiplex PCR reads in MiXCR, keeping a single row per CDR3 protein. The profile covers 150,000 to 200,000 distinct CDR3 sequences, with 33% appearing a single time and approximately 3.9% taken by the ten largest. Sequenced input: axillary lymph node tissue. These receptors all come from a female donor with breast cancer. Some clones in this sample may be carry-over from other donors' samples. The CDR3 runs from the conserved cysteine through the conserved F or W.

v_gene: TRBV6-6
j_gene: TRBJ2-3
CDR3aa: CASTRRVRGSTDTQYF

v_gene: TRBV7-2
j_gene: TRBJ1-5
CDR3aa: CASSNGGEQPQHF

v_gene: TRBV29-1
j_gene: TRBJ1-3
CDR3aa: CSAGHMGPGNTIYF

v_gene: TRBV11-3
j_gene: TRBJ1-6
CDR3aa: CARTGTRVTSPLHF

v_gene: TRBV9
j_gene: TRBJ2-1
CDR3aa: CASSPTRSSERYNEQFF

v_gene: TRBV19
j_gene: TRBJ1-1
CDR3aa: CASRNLQGVGTEAFF

v_gene: TRBV5-1
j_gene: TRBJ1-1
CDR3aa: CASSLRGGGNTEAFF

v_gene: TRBV3-1
j_gene: TRBJ1-2
CDR3aa: CASSTRTGGYTF

v_gene: TRBV20-1
j_gene: TRBJ2-1
CDR3aa: CSARDPGRATEQFF

v_gene: TRBV12-3/TRBV12-4
j_gene: TRBJ2-3
CDR3aa: CASSPRGGGSSSDTQYF

v_gene: TRBV5-4
j_gene: TRBJ2-1
CDR3aa: CASSVSGPSYNEQFF

v_gene: TRBV9
j_gene: TRBJ2-7
CDR3aa: CASSGGGSDYEQSF

v_gene: TRBV12-3/TRBV12-4
j_gene: TRBJ2-1
CDR3aa: CASSPLTSSYNEQFF

v_gene: TRBV7-6
j_gene: TRBJ2-7
CDR3aa: CASSQGTGAYEQYF

v_gene: TRBV20-1
j_gene: TRBJ1-2
CDR3aa: CSARDSTTGYTF

v_gene: TRBV4-1
j_gene: TRBJ1-2
CDR3aa: CASSQDPAQSYGYTF

v_gene: TRBV11-3
j_gene: TRBJ2-7
CDR3aa: CASSFSGNGYEQYF

v_gene: TRBV7-2
j_gene: TRBJ1-5
CDR3aa: CASSLKLSRNQPQHF

v_gene: TRBV6-1
j_gene: TRBJ2-7
CDR3aa: CASRNRGDREQYF

v_gene: TRBV25-1
j_gene: TRBJ1-1
CDR3aa: CASSRGVEAFF

v_gene: TRBV2
j_gene: TRBJ2-5
CDR3aa: CASLRDSSTVETQYF

v_gene: TRBV9
j_gene: TRBJ2-3
CDR3aa: CASSVGLAGADGTDTQYF

v_gene: TRBV18
j_gene: TRBJ1-4
CDR3aa: CASSPGGTNEKLFF

v_gene: TRBV19
j_gene: TRBJ1-3
CDR3aa: CASSITRSGNTIYF

v_gene: TRBV14
j_gene: TRBJ1-6
CDR3aa: CASGQVSGESPLPF

v_gene: TRBV30
j_gene: TRBJ1-2
CDR3aa: CAWRQGANGYTF

v_gene: TRBV24-1
j_gene: TRBJ2-3
CDR3aa: CATSINSDTQYF

v_gene: TRBV19
j_gene: TRBJ1-4
CDR3aa: CASSIRSTNEKLFF

v_gene: TRBV6-1
j_gene: TRBJ1-4
CDR3aa: CASSEVGQINEKLFF

v_gene: TRBV28
j_gene: TRBJ1-3
CDR3aa: CASTFPPLTGGAGNTIYF

v_gene: TRBV6-2/TRBV6-3
j_gene: TRBJ2-7
CDR3aa: CATSPAQSYEQYF

v_gene: TRBV20-1
j_gene: TRBJ2-3
CDR3aa: CGADEMSGSGGTQYF

v_gene: TRBV29-1
j_gene: TRBJ1-2
CDR3aa: CSVAQGRDNYGYTF

v_gene: TRBV4-1
j_gene: TRBJ1-2
CDR3aa: CASSQGKGMGYTF

v_gene: TRBV6-6
j_gene: TRBJ2-7
CDR3aa: CASRPLAGIAHEQYF

v_gene: TRBV19
j_gene: TRBJ1-6
CDR3aa: CATGQGQRGSLHF

v_gene: TRBV20-1
j_gene: TRBJ2-7
CDR3aa: CSASSGGGAYGQYF

v_gene: TRBV10-3
j_gene: TRBJ2-3
CDR3aa: CATGAVEADTQYF

v_gene: TRBV20-1
j_gene: TRBJ1-3
CDR3aa: CSASSGPDSGNTIYF

v_gene: TRBV20-1
j_gene: TRBJ1-2
CDR3aa: CSATVRGGLPF

v_gene: TRBV27
j_gene: TRBJ2-1
CDR3aa: CASSQTHVGINEQFF

v_gene: TRBV20-1
j_gene: TRBJ1-5
CDR3aa: CSASRDSGTQETQHF

v_gene: TRBV11-1
j_gene: TRBJ2-2
CDR3aa: CASSLPGQGNTGELFF

v_gene: TRBV3-1
j_gene: TRBJ2-5
CDR3aa: CASSQDSGTAGETQYF

v_gene: TRBV20-1
j_gene: TRBJ2-7
CDR3aa: CSARDRGKLCEQYF

v_gene: TRBV24-1
j_gene: TRBJ2-2
CDR3aa: CATSDLIPRHTGELFF

v_gene: TRBV6-1
j_gene: TRBJ1-5
CDR3aa: CASSGRQYSNQPQHF

v_gene: TRBV6-2/TRBV6-3
j_gene: TRBJ2-5
CDR3aa: CASSQTAIQETQYF

v_gene: TRBV20-1
j_gene: TRBJ2-7
CDR3aa: CSAGHGNLRPPNEQYF

v_gene: TRBV13
j_gene: TRBJ2-3
CDR3aa: CASSLGGTSGRVVDPDTQYF

v_gene: TRBV7-8
j_gene: TRBJ2-3
CDR3aa: CASSFGTAGISTDTQYF

v_gene: TRBV7-6
j_gene: TRBJ2-5
CDR3aa: CASSPLVETQYF

v_gene: TRBV6-6
j_gene: TRBJ2-1
CDR3aa: CASSYVSGTDNEQFF

v_gene: TRBV28
j_gene: TRBJ1-1
CDR3aa: CASSFGTGFTEAFF

v_gene: TRBV10-2
j_gene: TRBJ2-3
CDR3aa: CASSRTSGGTDTQYF

v_gene: TRBV7-9
j_gene: TRBJ2-3
CDR3aa: CASSSTLAVVFRGGPDTQYF